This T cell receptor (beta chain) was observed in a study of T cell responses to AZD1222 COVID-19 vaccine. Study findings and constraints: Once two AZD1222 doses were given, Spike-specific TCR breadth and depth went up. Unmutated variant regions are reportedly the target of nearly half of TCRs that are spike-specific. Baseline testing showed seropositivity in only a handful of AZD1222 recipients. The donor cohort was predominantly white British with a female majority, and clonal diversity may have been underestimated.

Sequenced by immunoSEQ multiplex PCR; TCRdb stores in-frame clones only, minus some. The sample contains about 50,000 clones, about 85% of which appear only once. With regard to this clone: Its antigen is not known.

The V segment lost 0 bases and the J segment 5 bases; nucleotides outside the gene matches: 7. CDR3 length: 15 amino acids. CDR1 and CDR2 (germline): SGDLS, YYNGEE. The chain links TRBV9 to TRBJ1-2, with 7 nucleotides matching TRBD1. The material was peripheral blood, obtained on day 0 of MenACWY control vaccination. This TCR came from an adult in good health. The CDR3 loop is CASSVETGDGYGYTF. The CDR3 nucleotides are TGTGCCAGCAGCGTAGAAACAGGGGATGGGTATGGCTACACCTTC.